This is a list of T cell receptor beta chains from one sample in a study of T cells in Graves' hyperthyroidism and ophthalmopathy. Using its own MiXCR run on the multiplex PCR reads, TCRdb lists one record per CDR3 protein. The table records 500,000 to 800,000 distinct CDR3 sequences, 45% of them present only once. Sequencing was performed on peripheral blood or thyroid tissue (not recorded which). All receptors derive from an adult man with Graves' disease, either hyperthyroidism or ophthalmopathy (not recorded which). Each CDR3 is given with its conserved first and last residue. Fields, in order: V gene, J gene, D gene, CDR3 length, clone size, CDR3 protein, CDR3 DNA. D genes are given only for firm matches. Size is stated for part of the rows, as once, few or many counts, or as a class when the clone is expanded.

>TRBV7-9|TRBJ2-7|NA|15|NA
CASSLAGANSYEQYF
TGTGCCAGCAGCTTGGCGGGGGCGAACTCCTACGAGCAGTACTTC
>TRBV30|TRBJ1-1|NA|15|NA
CAWSVGGTGNTEAFF
TGTGCCTGGAGTGTTGGTGGAACTGGAAACACTGAAGCTTTCTTT
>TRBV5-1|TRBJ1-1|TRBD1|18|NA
CASSPELTGRLVRTEAFF
TGCGCCAGCAGCCCAGAGCTGACAGGGCGTCTAGTACGGACTGAAGCTTTCTTT
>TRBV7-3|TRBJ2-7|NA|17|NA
CASSLEGSGAGRDEQYF
TGTGCCAGCAGCTTAGAGGGGTCTGGGGCGGGACGGGACGAGCAGTACTTC
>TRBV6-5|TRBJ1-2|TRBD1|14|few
CASKRDSSNYGYTF
TGTGCCAGCAAGCGGGACAGCAGTAACTATGGCTACACCTTC
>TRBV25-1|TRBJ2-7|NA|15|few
CASSESGTDSYEQYF
TGTGCCAGCAGTGAATCAGGGACGGATTCCTACGAGCAGTACTTC
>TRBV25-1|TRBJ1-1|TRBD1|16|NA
CASSQVWGRGSTGAFF
TGTGCCAGCAGCCAAGTGTGGGGCAGGGGGTCCACTGGAGCTTTCTTT
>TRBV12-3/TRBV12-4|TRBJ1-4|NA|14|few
CASSLAPGNEKLFF
TGTGCCAGCAGTCTAGCTCCGGGGAATGAAAAACTGTTTTTT
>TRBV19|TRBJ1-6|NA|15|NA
CASSISWAADSPLHF
TGTGCCAGTAGTATTTCGTGGGCCGCCGACTCACCCCTCCACTTT
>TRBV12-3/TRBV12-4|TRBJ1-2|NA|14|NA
CASTQRMDNYGYTF
TGTGCCAGCACCCAAAGGATGGATAACTATGGCTACACCTTC
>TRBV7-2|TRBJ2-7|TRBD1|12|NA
CASSRGQTEQYF
TGTGCCAGCAGCCGGGGACAGACCGAGCAGTACTTC
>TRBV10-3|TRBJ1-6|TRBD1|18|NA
CASSEALPGTGGNSPLHF
TGTGCCAGCAGTGAAGCTCTTCCTGGGACAGGGGGAAATTCACCCCTCCACTTT
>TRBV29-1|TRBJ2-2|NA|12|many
CSVDRDTGELFF
TGCAGCGTTGACAGGGACACCGGGGAGCTGTTTTTT
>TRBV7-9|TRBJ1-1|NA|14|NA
CASSLEGGYTEAFF
TGTGCCAGCAGCTTAGAGGGGGGTTACACTGAAGCTTTCTTT
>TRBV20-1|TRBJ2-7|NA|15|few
CSAPPSDQRAYEQYF
TGCAGTGCTCCTCCTTCGGATCAAAGAGCCTACGAGCAGTACTTC
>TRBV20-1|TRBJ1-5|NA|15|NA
CSAREPGPLNQPQHF
TGCAGTGCTAGAGAGCCGGGACCCCTTAATCAGCCCCAGCATTTT
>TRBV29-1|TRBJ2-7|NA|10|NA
CSFPTGEQYF
TGCAGCTTTCCCACGGGCGAGCAGTACTTC
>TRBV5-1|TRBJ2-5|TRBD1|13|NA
CASSWTGAGTQYF
TGCGCCAGCAGCTGGACAGGGGCGGGGACCCAGTACTTC
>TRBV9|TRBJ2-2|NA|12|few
CASSAVTGELFF
TGTGCCAGCAGCGCCGTAACCGGGGAGCTGTTTTTT
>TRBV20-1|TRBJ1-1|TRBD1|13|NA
CSAGRQGMAEAFF
TGCAGTGCTGGTCGACAGGGGATGGCTGAAGCTTTCTTT